This T cell receptor beta chain was documented in a study of blood T cell repertoires in COVID-19. In assigning cohorts, the study relied on participant-reported clinical history. The germline CDR1 and CDR2 sequences are SGHVS and FQNEAQ. The length of the CDR3 is 16 residues. V was cut by 0 bases and J by 0 bases, with 9 bases left in between. In the authors' methods: Amplification with reference gene primers provided the estimates of nucleated cell counts. Profiling relied on immunoSEQ multiplex PCR, and the TCRdb table lists in-frame clones only, not all of them. V and J calls and clone size are given by that table; D and trimming were obtained from the DNA. The profile shows 270,000 or so clones, around 83% of them singletons.

The sequence came from a woman aged 45-65 years who had been exposed to COVID-19. The sample was PBMCs or T cells enriched from blood (not recorded which). The V gene is TRBV7-8, the J gene TRBJ1-3; D uncertain. The CDR3 bases are TGTGCCAGCAGCTTAGCCAGGACTTCCTCTGGAAACACCATATATTTT. It codes for CASSLARTSSGNTIYF.